The following is a T cell receptor beta chain sequence with its context. What it recognizes is unknown. TCRdb called the RT-PCR reads again in MiXCR, with one record for every CDR3 protein. The sample consists of roughly 500,000 distinct CDR3 sequences, around 25% of them appearing once. This entry is derived from a study of response to subunit inactivated influenza vaccine. Germline V gene lookup returns CDR1 LNHNV and CDR2 YYDKDF (reference sequence). The CDR3 is 16 amino acids. V was pared by 1 base and J by 3 bases, with 15 bases between. Study-wide findings and caveats: Seasonal influenza vaccination, on each occasion, was suggested by the authors to recruit few new T cells.

Specimen: CD4+ T cells sorted from PBMCs, collected approximately 5 days after vaccination. The V call is TRBV15, the J call TRBJ1-1; no firm D call. The clonotype was recovered from a man between 45 and 60 years old who received an inactivated influenza vaccine. CDR3 protein: CATSRARLLPDTEAFF. In nucleotides, the CDR3 is TGTGCCACCAGCAGAGCCAGGCTCCTCCCGGACACTGAAGCTTTCTTT.